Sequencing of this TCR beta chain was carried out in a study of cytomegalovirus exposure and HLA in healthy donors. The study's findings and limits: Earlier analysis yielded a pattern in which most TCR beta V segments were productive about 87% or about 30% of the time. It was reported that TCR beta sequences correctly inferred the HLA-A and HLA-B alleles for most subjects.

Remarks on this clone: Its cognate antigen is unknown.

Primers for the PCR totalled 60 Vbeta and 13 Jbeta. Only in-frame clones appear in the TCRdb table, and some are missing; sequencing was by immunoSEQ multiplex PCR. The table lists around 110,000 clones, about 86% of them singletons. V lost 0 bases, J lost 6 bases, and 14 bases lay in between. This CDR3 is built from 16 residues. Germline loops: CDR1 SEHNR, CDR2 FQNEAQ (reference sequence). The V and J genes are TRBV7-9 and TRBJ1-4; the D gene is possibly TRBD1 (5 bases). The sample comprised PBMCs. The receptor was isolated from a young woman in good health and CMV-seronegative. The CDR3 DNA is TGTGCCAGCAGCTTAGCCCGGTCAGGGTATGATGAAAAACTGTTTTTT. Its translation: CASSLARSGYDEKLFF.